These T cell receptor beta chains were read from a single sample in a study of cytomegalovirus exposure and HLA in healthy donors. Method: immunoSEQ multiplex PCR; TCRdb's copy keeps in-frame clones and lacks some. Seen here are around 99,000 clones, about 85% observed once, and the top ten hold 2% to 2.5%. The material sequenced was PBMCs. Receptors originate from a man younger than 40 in good health and CMV-seronegative. Both conserved end residues are part of each CDR3. The order of the fields is J gene, V gene, CDR3 protein.

J gene: TRBJ2-1
V gene: TRBV2
CDR3 protein: CASTSLAGGPYNEQFF

J gene: TRBJ1-1
V gene: TRBV7-8
CDR3 protein: CASSSWGQEENTEAFF

J gene: TRBJ2-3
V gene: TRBV14
CDR3 protein: CASSQARTRGDTQYF

J gene: TRBJ2-7
V gene: TRBV11-2
CDR3 protein: CASSQIPRREQYF

J gene: TRBJ1-5
V gene: TRBV2
CDR3 protein: CASRDTNQPQHF

J gene: TRBJ2-5
V gene: TRBV7-6
CDR3 protein: CASSPTSGPKETQYF

J gene: TRBJ1-4
V gene: TRBV6-5
CDR3 protein: CASSPRGSVEKLFF

J gene: TRBJ2-7
V gene: TRBV7-3
CDR3 protein: CASSPNRGYEQYF

J gene: TRBJ1-1
V gene: TRBV11-3
CDR3 protein: CASSMTGNTEAFF

J gene: TRBJ2-7
V gene: TRBV9
CDR3 protein: CASSDRQASNEQYF

J gene: TRBJ1-3
V gene: TRBV7-9
CDR3 protein: CASSSTGSSGNTIYF

J gene: TRBJ2-7
V gene: TRBV15
CDR3 protein: CASRGGRLSHEQYF

J gene: TRBJ1-1
V gene: TRBV2
CDR3 protein: CASSSFTEAFF

J gene: TRBJ1-6
V gene: TRBV5-1
CDR3 protein: CASSLWTGENSPLHF

J gene: TRBJ2-1
V gene: TRBV9
CDR3 protein: CASSPGTPNEQFF

J gene: TRBJ2-1
V gene: TRBV29-1
CDR3 protein: CSVRLPTYNEQFF

J gene: TRBJ2-1
V gene: TRBV5-4
CDR3 protein: CASSLGGTSYNEQFF

J gene: TRBJ2-1
V gene: TRBV19
CDR3 protein: CASSIKRAHLVF

J gene: TRBJ2-7
V gene: TRBV5-1
CDR3 protein: CASSLGQGLRYF

J gene: TRBJ1-2
V gene: TRBV29-1
CDR3 protein: CSVWNRDYGYTF

J gene: TRBJ1-6
V gene: TRBV13
CDR3 protein: CASSRRTGTNSPLHF

J gene: TRBJ1-2
V gene: TRBV30
CDR3 protein: CAWSGGGRDGYTF

J gene: TRBJ2-7
V gene: TRBV28
CDR3 protein: CASSPPGPLSYEQYF

J gene: TRBJ2-7
V gene: TRBV29-1
CDR3 protein: CSVDSSGDYEQYF

J gene: TRBJ2-1
V gene: TRBV9
CDR3 protein: CASSVATSGRSYNEQFF

J gene: TRBJ1-2
V gene: TRBV7-9
CDR3 protein: CASSSSGTGYQGGYTF

J gene: TRBJ2-7
V gene: TRBV7-8
CDR3 protein: CASSLAPPAAYF

J gene: TRBJ1-1
V gene: TRBV7-9
CDR3 protein: CASSLESGADTEAFF

J gene: TRBJ1-3
V gene: TRBV30
CDR3 protein: CAWSSANTIYF

J gene: TRBJ1-2
V gene: TRBV28
CDR3 protein: CATQWGDGYTF

J gene: TRBJ2-7
V gene: TRBV9
CDR3 protein: CASSLFDRDYEQYF

J gene: TRBJ1-3
V gene: TRBV6-4
CDR3 protein: CASSPDRGNTIYF

J gene: TRBJ1-5
V gene: TRBV7-2
CDR3 protein: CASSLEPRGWQPQHF

J gene: TRBJ1-4
V gene: TRBV4-1
CDR3 protein: CASSQNLGQSNEKLFF

J gene: TRBJ2-2
V gene: TRBV9
CDR3 protein: CASSVVGDGGELFF

J gene: TRBJ2-3
V gene: TRBV5-6
CDR3 protein: CASSLDGQGADTQYF

J gene: TRBJ2-3
V gene: TRBV10-2
CDR3 protein: CATKNGPSSTDTQYF

J gene: TRBJ2-3
V gene: TRBV6-5
CDR3 protein: CASSYDRVGGTQYF

J gene: TRBJ2-1
V gene: TRBV19
CDR3 protein: CASSLTAYNEQFF

J gene: TRBJ2-1
V gene: TRBV4-1
CDR3 protein: CASSQFQGPFNEQFF

J gene: TRBJ1-4
V gene: TRBV9
CDR3 protein: CASSVGDRALEKLFF

J gene: TRBJ1-2
V gene: TRBV30
CDR3 protein: CAWRGPGTGGGYTF

J gene: TRBJ2-5
V gene: TRBV15
CDR3 protein: CATSRTTSGRETQYF

J gene: TRBJ2-7
V gene: TRBV13
CDR3 protein: CASSHGRGSGFGEQYF

J gene: TRBJ2-5
V gene: TRBV2
CDR3 protein: CASSADTLQETQYF

J gene: TRBJ2-5
V gene: TRBV11-3
CDR3 protein: CASSPGTDSQETQYF

J gene: TRBJ2-5
V gene: TRBV6-5
CDR3 protein: CASRPFRGSGAQYF

J gene: TRBJ2-7
V gene: TRBV5-4
CDR3 protein: CASRYGTGTLESYEQYF

J gene: TRBJ2-1
V gene: TRBV5-1
CDR3 protein: CASSLAGQRNNEQFF

J gene: TRBJ1-1
V gene: TRBV30
CDR3 protein: CAWSEAGGTEAFF

J gene: TRBJ1-2
V gene: TRBV5-8
CDR3 protein: CASSWVRGRNGYTF

J gene: TRBJ2-3
V gene: TRBV5-4
CDR3 protein: CASSLTSGRPDTQYF

J gene: TRBJ2-3
V gene: TRBV6-5
CDR3 protein: CASSHRDSRDTQYF

J gene: TRBJ2-1
V gene: TRBV7-6
CDR3 protein: CASSALLSTLSYNEQFF

J gene: TRBJ1-1
V gene: TRBV6-1
CDR3 protein: CASTLRAFF